Listed below are T cell receptor beta chains from one sample, sequenced in a study of beta chain features in type 1 diabetes. The table came from immunoSEQ multiplex PCR; TCRdb's copy has only in-frame clones and leaves some out. Of over 500,000 clones detected, around 16% appear once; the ten largest clones hold about 0.086%. Sequencing used naive CD4+ T cells from blood. All receptors derive from a man between 18 and 29 years old in good health. Both conserved end residues are part of each CDR3. D genes are given only for firm matches. Size is omitted from some rows. Given values are once, few, many or a class for expanded clones.

D gene	clone size	J gene	V gene	CDR3 protein	CDR3 DNA
.	.	TRBJ2-1	TRBV5-1	CASSLTTGANFFF	TGCGCCAGCAGCTTGACGACAGGAGCCAATTTTTTCTTC
TRBD1	.	TRBJ1-5	TRBV5-4	CASSLVPTGGEPQHF	TGTGCCAGCAGCTTGGTTCCTACAGGGGGCGAACCCCAGCATTTT
TRBD1	few	TRBJ1-1	TRBV7-9	CASSLGQGAEAFF	TGTGCCAGCAGCTTGGGACAGGGGGCTGAAGCTTTCTTT
.	few	TRBJ2-5	TRBV4-1	CASSLAPGLETQYF	TGCGCCAGCAGCCTTGCCCCGGGACTGGAGACCCAGTACTTC
.	once	TRBJ2-1	TRBV15	CATSARQASYNEQFF	TGTGCCACCAGCGCCCGACAGGCTAGCTACAATGAGCAGTTCTTC
TRBD1	.	TRBJ2-1	TRBV18	CASSPIGTGDNEQFF	TGTGCCAGCTCACCCATCGGGACAGGGGATAATGAGCAGTTCTTC
TRBD2	few	TRBJ2-3	TRBV4-2	CASSQERQRGLNTQYF	TGTGCCAGCAGCCAAGAGCGGCAGCGGGGGTTAAATACGCAGTATTTT
.	.	TRBJ2-7	TRBV4-1	CASSQVGTGAVARYF	.
TRBD2	.	TRBJ2-5	TRBV7-3	CASSVLAGGPETQYF	TGTGCCAGCAGCGTACTAGCGGGGGGGCCGGAGACCCAGTACTTC
.	few	TRBJ2-2	TRBV6-6	CASSYPNTGELFF	TGTGCCAGCAGTTACCCGAACACCGGGGAGCTGTTTTTT
.	few	TRBJ1-2	TRBV14	CASSQAEGLRYGYTF	TGTGCCAGCAGCCAAGCTGAGGGCTTAAGATATGGCTACACCTTC
.	.	TRBJ2-2	TRBV7-2	CASSQDRITGELFF	TGTGCCAGCAGCCAGGACAGAATAACCGGGGAGCTGTTTTTT
TRBD1	few	TRBJ1-2	TRBV7-2	CASSTQGIANYGYTF	TGTGCCAGCAGCACACAGGGGATCGCTAACTATGGCTACACCTTC
.	.	TRBJ2-1	TRBV9	CATLACNEQFF	TGTGCCACCTTAGCTTGCAATGAGCAGTTCTTC
TRBD2	.	TRBJ2-1	TRBV7-9	CASSPGRSGRGLDEQFF	TGTGCCAGCAGCCCCGGTAGAAGCGGGAGAGGTTTAGATGAGCAGTTCTTC
.	.	TRBJ2-3	TRBV4-2	CASSQGVRTSTDTQYF	TGTGCCAGCAGCCAAGGAGTGAGGACTAGCACAGATACGCAGTATTTT
TRBD2	many	TRBJ2-1	TRBV14	CASSQARGGGYNEQFF	TGTGCCAGCAGCCAAGCTCGTGGCGGGGGCTACAATGAGCAGTTCTTC
TRBD1	few	TRBJ2-1	TRBV28	CASSLWGGTGGNEQFF	TGTGCCAGCAGTTTATGGGGAGGGACAGGGGGCAATGAGCAGTTCTTC
.	few	TRBJ2-2	TRBV19	CASSLAPNTGELFF	TGTGCCAGTAGTTTAGCGCCGAACACCGGGGAGCTGTTTTTT
TRBD1	few	TRBJ2-1	TRBV29-1	CSVRDRASYNEQFF	TGCAGCGTTAGGGACAGGGCCAGCTACAATGAGCAGTTCTTC
.	.	TRBJ1-2	TRBV2	CASSLQGPGYGYTF	TGTGCCAGCAGCCTACAGGGACCAGGGTATGGCTACACCTTC
.	few	TRBJ1-5	TRBV29-1	CSVSVGANQPQHF	TGCAGCGTTTCCGTCGGGGCGAATCAGCCCCAGCATTTT
.	.	TRBJ1-3	TRBV2	CASRQGKTPGNTIYF	TGTGCCAGCAGACAGGGAAAGACTCCCGGAAACACCATATATTTT
TRBD1	.	TRBJ2-5	TRBV30	CAWSTDRGLQYF	TGTGCCTGGAGTACAGACAGGGGGCTCCAGTACTTC
.	.	TRBJ1-2	TRBV11-2	CASSLVRLGYYGYTF	TGTGCCAGCAGCTTAGTTCGACTCGGCTACTATGGCTACACCTTC
.	many	TRBJ2-7	TRBV15	CATSRDRSSYEQYF	TGTGCCACCAGCAGAGACCGAAGCTCCTACGAGCAGTACTTC
TRBD2	.	TRBJ2-5	TRBV29-1	CSVRTSGYQETQYF	TGCAGCGTTAGGACTAGCGGGTACCAAGAGACCCAGTACTTC
.	.	TRBJ1-2	TRBV7-2	CASSLNKHYGYTF	TGTGCCAGCAGCTTAAATAAGCACTATGGCTACACCTTC
.	.	TRBJ1-2	TRBV4-3	CASSQDPQGQYGYTF	TGCGCCAGCAGCCAAGATCCCCAGGGCCAATATGGCTACACCTTC
.	.	TRBJ2-7	TRBV11-2	CASSLVIGGYEQYF	TGTGCCAGCAGCTTAGTCATAGGCGGCTACGAGCAGTACTTC
.	few	TRBJ2-6	TRBV6-4	CASSLTVSGANVLTF	TGTGCCAGCAGCCTGACAGTCTCTGGGGCCAACGTCCTGACTTTC
.	.	TRBJ2-2	TRBV29-1	CSVARAGTNTGELFF	TGCAGCGTTGCGCGAGCAGGGACCAACACCGGGGAGCTGTTTTTT
.	few	TRBJ1-1	TRBV4-1	CASSQDQMRPEAFF	TGCGCCAGCAGCCAAGATCAGATGAGGCCCGAAGCTTTCTTT
TRBD2	few	TRBJ2-7	TRBV28	CASSLAGVSYEQYF	TGTGCCAGCAGTTTGGCGGGGGTTTCCTACGAGCAGTACTTC
.	few	TRBJ1-2	TRBV6-5	CASSVRQGIYYGYTF	TGTGCCAGCAGTGTTAGGCAGGGAATTTACTATGGCTACACCTTC
.	.	TRBJ2-3	TRBV9	CASSADLATDTQYF	TGTGCCAGCAGCGCCGACCTCGCCACAGATACGCAGTATTTT
.	few	TRBJ2-5	TRBV5-1	CASSFDTGTLYQETQYF	TGCGCCAGCAGCTTTGATACCGGGACTTTGTACCAAGAGACCCAGTACTTC
TRBD1	few	TRBJ1-1	TRBV4-2	CASSQGAGGNTEAFF	TGTGCCAGCAGCCAGGGGGCAGGGGGGAACACTGAAGCTTTCTTT
.	.	TRBJ2-7	TRBV30	CAWVRGGTPSEQYF	TGTGCCTGGGTCAGGGGAGGGACACCCAGCGAGCAGTACTTC
TRBD1	once	TRBJ2-2	TRBV6-1	CASSATGGINTGELFF	TGTGCCAGCAGTGCGACAGGGGGCATCAACACCGGGGAGCTGTTTTTT
.	.	TRBJ1-6	TRBV5-1	CASSLEGLASPLHF	TGCGCCAGCAGCTTGGAGGGCCTGGCCTCACCCCTCCACTTT
.	.	TRBJ1-1	TRBV29-1	CSAWRLNTEAFF	TGCAGCGCCTGGAGGTTGAACACTGAAGCTTTCTTT
.	.	TRBJ2-7	TRBV2	CASSSGYEQYF	TGTGCCAGCAGTAGCGGCTACGAGCAGTACTTC
.	.	TRBJ2-7	TRBV28	CASPGGGYEQYF	TGTGCCAGCCCTGGGGGCGGCTACGAGCAGTACTTC
TRBD1	few	TRBJ1-2	TRBV7-2	CASSAQGGLYGYTF	TGTGCCAGCAGCGCCCAGGGGGGACTATATGGCTACACCTTC
.	.	TRBJ2-3	TRBV19	CASSIARTQTDTQYF	TGTGCCAGTAGTATTGCTCGGACCCAGACAGATACGCAGTATTTT
.	few	TRBJ1-4	TRBV7-2	CASSLEGDGEKLFF	TGTGCCAGCAGCTTAGAAGGGGATGGGGAAAAACTGTTTTTT
.	few	TRBJ2-1	TRBV5-6	CASSKLYNEQFF	TGTGCCAGCAGCAAGCTGTACAATGAGCAGTTCTTC
.	.	TRBJ2-3	TRBV5-1	CASSLRVDGTDTQYF	TGCGCCAGCAGCTTAAGGGTGGACGGCACAGATACGCAGTATTTT
.	many	TRBJ1-1	TRBV10-3	CALPEGFF	TGTGCCCTCCCGGAAGGTTTCTTT
.	.	TRBJ1-2	TRBV7-2	CASSLYPGDLGYGYTF	TGTGCCAGCAGCTTATACCCCGGGGACTTAGGCTATGGCTACACCTTC